This TCR beta chain was recorded in a study of identical twins. Notes on the study in general: High-abundance cord blood beta clonotypes had fewer insertions; memory repertoires showed none. For out-of-frame alpha sequences shared by twins, low generation probability was in excess.

Template switching added a universal primer site; cDNA carried unique molecular identifiers. Via MiXCR, TCRdb re-called the 5' RACE reads, giving one row per CDR3 protein. The repertoire holds some 1,700,000 distinct CDR3 sequences, with less than 35% as singletons. As for this clonotype: Its target is not known.

The CDR3 covers 14 residues. The germline V gene encodes CDR1 MDHEN and CDR2 SYDVKM. The sequencing input was cord blood. This clonotype was sampled from a newborn girl in good health. J is TRBJ2-4 and V is TRBV28, with 7 nucleotides matching TRBD1. The DNA end favors TRBJ2-7, so the J call may be wrong. CDR3 residues: CASSRTGPLHEQYF. In DNA, the CDR3 is TGTGCCAGCAGCCGGACAGGCCCCCTCCACGAGCAGTACTTC.